A selection of T cell receptor beta chains follows, all from one sample in a study of CD8 T cells in Susac syndrome. TCRdb redid the calling of the immunoSEQ multiplex PCR reads with MiXCR, one entry per CDR3 protein. The data show a few hundred thousand distinct CDR3 sequences, with around 85% seen just once and under 0.15% held by the top ten. Sequencing was done on a sample of CD8+ T cells from PBMCs. The receptors originated from a human donor with multiple sclerosis. The CDR3 runs from the conserved cysteine through the conserved F or W. D genes are given only for firm matches. Clone size is given for some rows only: seen once, a few or many times, or a class if the clone is expanded.

clone size,D gene,V gene,J gene,CDR3 protein,CDR3 DNA
few,NA,TRBV12-3/TRBV12-4,TRBJ2-7,CASSFYREAPRDEQYF,TGTGCCAGCAGTTTCTACAGGGAGGCCCCGAGAGATGAGCAGTACTTC
NA,NA,TRBV4-1,TRBJ1-4,CASSHPGEVTNEKLFF,TGCGCCAGCAGCCATCCCGGAGAGGTGACTAATGAAAAACTGTTTTTT
NA,TRBD2,TRBV11-2,TRBJ2-3,CASSYWTSGGTDTQYF,TGTGCCAGCAGCTACTGGACTAGCGGAGGCACAGATACGCAGTATTTT
NA,TRBD2,TRBV11-2,TRBJ2-7,CASSFYSGASYEQYF,TGTGCCAGCAGCTTCTATAGCGGGGCCTCCTACGAGCAGTACTTC
NA,NA,TRBV29-1,TRBJ2-1,CSVDLHNEQFF,TGCAGCGTTGATTTGCACAATGAGCAGTTCTTC
NA,NA,TRBV6-1,TRBJ2-2,CASTVDTGELFF,TGTGCCAGCACCGTAGATACCGGGGAGCTGTTTTTT
NA,NA,TRBV7-9,TRBJ1-4,CASSLLANEKLFF,TGTGCCAGCAGCTTATTGGCTAATGAAAAACTGTTTTTT
NA,TRBD1,TRBV27,TRBJ2-7,CASSLGTGHEQYF,TGTGCCAGCAGTTTAGGGACAGGTCACGAGCAGTACTTC
NA,TRBD1,TRBV12-3/TRBV12-4,TRBJ2-1,CASSMLGQENYNEQFF,TGTGCCAGCAGTATGTTAGGACAGGAAAACTACAATGAGCAGTTCTTC
NA,TRBD1,TRBV4-1,TRBJ1-1,CASSHAGTGVTEAFF,TGCGCCAGCAGCCATGCCGGGACAGGGGTCACTGAAGCTTTCTTT
once,NA,TRBV29-1,TRBJ2-1,CSVEGGTGPNYWDNEQFF,TGCAGCGTTGAGGGGGGGACAGGACCCAACTACTGGGACAATGAGCAGTTCTTC
NA,TRBD1,TRBV27,TRBJ2-7,CASMGQAPYEQYF,TGTGCCAGCATGGGACAGGCTCCCTACGAGCAGTACTTC
NA,NA,TRBV12-3/TRBV12-4,TRBJ1-2,CASSLVTGNYGYTF,TGTGCCAGCAGTTTAGTTACAGGGAACTATGGCTACACCTTC
once,NA,TRBV7-2,TRBJ2-7,CASSFFWDGFYEQYF,TGTGCCAGCAGCTTCTTCTGGGACGGCTTCTACGAGCAGTACTTC
NA,NA,TRBV23-1,TRBJ1-2,CASSRSQGEVYGYTF,TGCGCCAGCAGTCGGTCCCAGGGCGAGGTCTATGGCTACACCTTC
NA,NA,TRBV5-6,TRBJ2-1,CASSSWASSYNEQFF,TGTGCCAGCAGTTCTTGGGCGAGCTCCTACAATGAGCAGTTCTTC
NA,TRBD2,TRBV7-7,TRBJ2-7,CASSLAGESEQYF,TGTGCTAGCAGCTTAGCGGGAGAAAGCGAGCAGTACTTC
NA,NA,TRBV30,TRBJ2-1,CAWSGHNNEQFF,TGTGCCTGGTCCGGGCATAACAATGAGCAGTTCTTC
NA,NA,TRBV7-9,TRBJ1-1,CASSLGGRGTEAFF,TGTGCCAGCAGCTTAGGGGGCAGGGGCACTGAAGCTTTCTTT
NA,NA,TRBV12-3/TRBV12-4,TRBJ2-3,CASSSNLGQPDTQYF,TGTGCCAGCAGTTCGAATCTGGGGCAGCCAGATACGCAGTATTTT
NA,NA,TRBV29-1,TRBJ2-7,CSVEDGSYEQYF,TGCAGCGTTGAAGATGGATCCTACGAGCAGTACTTC
NA,NA,TRBV28,TRBJ1-5,CASSRGFGGNQPQHF,TGTGCCAGCAGTCGCGGGTTTGGGGGCAATCAGCCCCAGCATTTT
few,NA,TRBV7-9,TRBJ2-1,CASSLTRINEQFF,TGTGCCAGCAGCTTAACCCGGATAAATGAGCAGTTCTTC
NA,NA,TRBV29-1,TRBJ2-1,CSVLGGGRYEQFF,TGCAGCGTGCTAGGTGGCGGGCGCTATGAGCAGTTCTTC
NA,TRBD2,TRBV10-3,TRBJ2-1,CAITPGGDEQFF,TGTGCCATCACCCCGGGGGGGGATGAGCAGTTCTTC
NA,TRBD2,TRBV3-1,TRBJ2-1,CASSLTSGRAYNEQFF,TGTGCCAGCAGCCTGACTAGCGGGAGGGCCTACAATGAGCAGTTCTTC
NA,NA,TRBV9,TRBJ2-7,CASSVNPTRPGPYEQYF,TGTGCCAGCAGCGTAAACCCCACTAGGCCGGGGCCCTACGAGCAGTACTTC
NA,NA,TRBV27,TRBJ2-1,CASSLDSPNPYNEQFF,TGTGCCAGCAGTTTGGACAGTCCGAACCCCTACAATGAGCAGTTCTTC
NA,TRBD2,TRBV6-1,TRBJ2-1,CASSPGEREGSYNEQFF,TGTGCCAGCAGCCCTGGCGAGCGGGAGGGCTCCTACAATGAGCAGTTCTTC
NA,NA,TRBV2,TRBJ1-1,CATLATFGAFF,TGTGCCACCTTGGCGACCTTTGGCGCTTTCTTT
NA,TRBD1,TRBV5-1,TRBJ1-2,CASSLPGQGREGYTF,TGCGCCAGCAGCTTACCGGGACAGGGACGAGAGGGCTACACCTTC
NA,NA,TRBV15,TRBJ1-6,CATSRAPLSSYNSPLHF,TGTGCCACCAGCAGAGCCCCGCTAAGCTCCTATAATTCACCCCTCCACTTT
NA,TRBD2,TRBV30,TRBJ2-2,CAWSGASGRPFDTGELFF,TGTGCCTGGAGTGGGGCTAGCGGGAGGCCTTTTGACACCGGGGAGCTGTTTTTT
NA,TRBD1,TRBV5-5,TRBJ2-3,CASSLAPTGGLADTQYF,TGTGCCAGCAGCTTGGCCCCGACAGGGGGCCTGGCAGATACGCAGTATTTT
NA,NA,TRBV4-1,TRBJ1-1,CASSHPGGTEAFF,TGCGCCAGCAGCCACCCCGGAGGTACTGAAGCTTTCTTT
NA,TRBD2,TRBV7-8,TRBJ2-3,CASSETSGMTDTQYF,TGTGCCAGCAGCGAGACTAGCGGGATGACAGATACGCAGTATTTT
NA,NA,TRBV27,TRBJ1-3,CASSSSGLGNTIYF,TGTGCCAGCAGTTCTTCTGGGTTAGGAAACACCATATATTTT
NA,TRBD1,TRBV6-5,TRBJ2-1,CASSYPGQGVDEQFF,TGTGCCAGCAGTTACCCGGGACAGGGTGTCGATGAGCAGTTCTTC
few,TRBD2,TRBV5-4,TRBJ2-1,CASSLGLAGAYNEQFF,TGTGCCAGCAGCTTAGGGCTAGCGGGAGCCTACAATGAGCAGTTCTTC
once,TRBD2,TRBV28,TRBJ2-7,CASRPIAGVNYEQYF,TGTGCCAGCAGACCCATAGCGGGAGTGAACTACGAGCAGTACTTC
NA,TRBD2,TRBV20-1,TRBJ2-3,CSASKLQGLAGGPATDTQYF,TGCAGTGCTAGTAAACTTCAGGGACTAGCGGGAGGTCCAGCCACAGATACGCAGTATTTT
once,TRBD1,TRBV14,TRBJ2-7,CASSATGGKAYEQYF,TGTGCCAGCAGCGCGACAGGGGGCAAGGCTTACGAGCAGTACTTC
NA,TRBD2,TRBV19,TRBJ2-4,CASSIPPGGSAKNIQYF,TGTGCCAGTAGTATCCCTCCGGGGGGATCTGCCAAAAACATTCAGTACTTC
NA,NA,TRBV4-1,TRBJ1-2,CASSQGPRIYGYTF,TGCGCCAGCAGCCAAGGCCCCAGAATCTATGGCTACACCTTC
NA,TRBD2,TRBV10-2,TRBJ2-7,CASSERLAGVGEQYF,TGCGCCAGCAGTGAGAGACTAGCGGGAGTAGGCGAGCAGTACTTC
NA,TRBD2,TRBV27,TRBJ2-7,CASSPGTSVSYEQYF,TGTGCCAGCAGTCCCGGGACTAGCGTCTCCTACGAGCAGTACTTC
NA,TRBD1,TRBV5-6,TRBJ2-7,CASSLGTGGSDEQYF,TGTGCCAGCAGCTTGGGGACAGGGGGCTCCGACGAGCAGTACTTC
once,TRBD1,TRBV12-3/TRBV12-4,TRBJ2-3,CASSLGAGTVDTQYF,TGTGCCAGCAGTTTAGGGGCCGGGACAGTAGATACGCAGTATTTT
NA,NA,TRBV19,TRBJ1-2,CASSIDLSVYGYTF,TGTGCCAGTAGTATAGATCTATCAGTCTATGGCTACACCTTC
NA,NA,TRBV6-5,TRBJ2-1,CASSYGTGGVDEQFF,TGTGCCAGCAGCTACGGGACTGGGGGTGTCGATGAGCAGTTCTTC